The 23 T cell receptor beta chains reported below all come from one sample, sequenced in a study of blood T cell repertoires in COVID-19. Here immunoSEQ multiplex PCR was the method, and the copy in TCRdb shows in-frame clones only, minus some. This table has roughly 90,000 clones, around four fifths appearing once. The specimen was peripheral blood. These TCRs come from a woman of 80 years or more with active or convalescent COVID-19.

This clone has more than one count but fewer than ten. This sequence joins TRBV5-1 and TRBJ1-2; 8 bases agree with TRBD1. This CDR3 is built from 15 residues. J lost 2 bases, V lost 3 bases, and 6 bases had no gene match. The germline CDR1 and CDR2 sequences are SGHRS and YFSETQ. The DNA of the CDR3 is TGCGCCAGCAGCTCGGGACAGGCCAGCAACTATGGCTACACCTTC. The encoded protein is CASSSGQASNYGYTF.

J is TRBJ2-5 and V is TRBV15; D is uncertain. Germline CDR1 is LNHNV and CDR2 is YYDKDF (reference sequence). The ends were cut back, 0 bases at V and 1 base at J, with 12 bases in the middle. The CDR3 contains 16 residues. The CDR3 region is CATSRDPVHSQETQYF. CDR3 sequence (DNA): TGTGCCACCAGCAGAGATCCGGTTCATTCCCAAGAGACCCAGTACTTC. Complete variable domain (other parts from reference TRBV15 and TRBJ2-5): DAMVIQNPRYQVTQFGKPVTLSCSQTLNHNVMYWYQQKSSQAPKLLFHYYDKDFNNEADTPDNFQSRRPNTSFCFLDIRSPGLGDTAMYLCATSRDPVHSQETQYFGPGTRLLVL.

This chain links TRBV11-3 with TRBJ2-5; unclear D gene. V gave up 0 bases and J gave up 9 bases, with 17 bases separating them. Germline CDR1 is SGHNT and CDR2 is YENEEA. CDR3 length equals 15 residues. DNA for the CDR3: TGTGCCAGCAGCTTAGATTCAATCCCAGGCTCGCCCCAGTACTTC. Amino acid sequence: CASSLDSIPGSPQYF. The entire variable domain, with the rest obtained from reference TRBV11-3 and TRBJ2-5, is as follows: EAGVVQSPRYKIIEKKQPVAFWCNPISGHNTLYWYLQNLGQGPELLIRYENEEAVDDSQLPKDRFSAERLKGVDSTLKIQPAELGDSAVYLCASSLDSIPGSPQYFGPGTRLLVL.

The rearrangement joins TRBV29-1 to TRBJ1-1; 7 nucleotides agree with TRBD1. This CDR3 has 13 amino acids. With V trimmed by 5 bases and J by 11 bases, 14 bases remained unmatched. CDR1 is SQVTM and CDR2 is ANQGSEA in the germline V gene. In nucleotides, the CDR3 is TGCAGCGTTTCGCCCTCCCCGACAGGGAGGGCTTTCTTT. This encodes CSVSPSPTGRAFF.

The J gene is TRBJ2-1, the V gene TRBV11-2; 12 bases fit TRBD2. CDR3 length equals 16 residues. CDR1 SGHAT and CDR2 FQNNGV come from the germline V gene. The junction had 8 bases not matched to a gene; V was cut back by 5 bases and J by 6 bases. The CDR3 DNA reads TGTGCCAGCAGCCCGATCTCTAGCGGGGGGGCCAATGAGCAGTTCTTC. This codes for CASSPISSGGANEQFF.

The chain recombines TRBV29-1 with TRBJ1-2, with TRBD1 matching over 8 bases. This CDR3 has 14 residues. The junction had 1 base not matched to a gene; V was cut back by 1 base and J by 0 bases. Germline V gene data show CDR1 as SQVTM and CDR2 as ANQGSEA. The CDR3 DNA sequence: TGCAGCGTTGAAGCACAGGGGGCTAACTATGGCTACACCTTC. It is translated as CSVEAQGANYGYTF.

The chain is built from TRBV19 and TRBJ1-5; D gene unclear. The CDR3 consists of 13 residues. Germline CDR1 reads LNHDA; CDR2 reads SQIVND (reference sequence). Trimming removed 5 bases from V and 3 bases from J, with 8 bases in between. The CDR3 DNA sequence: TGTGCCAGTAGTTATGGCCTCAATCAGCCCCAGCATTTT. Protein sequence: CASSYGLNQPQHF. The full variable domain, completed using reference TRBV19 and TRBJ1-5, is DGGITQSPKYLFRKEGQNVTLSCEQNLNHDAMYWYRQDPGQGLRLIYYSQIVNDFQKGDIAEGYSVSREKKESFPLTVTSAQKNPTAFYLCASSYGLNQPQHFGDGTRLSIL.

This clone was detected a few times. The gene calls are TRBV6-5 and TRBJ2-1; 8 nucleotides line up with TRBD2. This CDR3 spans 16 amino acids. Germline V CDR1 and CDR2: MNHEY, SVGAGI. Trimming cost V 0 bases and J 7 bases; bases outside gene matches: 8. The DNA for the CDR3 is TGTGCCAGCAGTTACTCCTCGGGGGGGTCTAAGAATGAGCAGTTCTTC. It is translated as CASSYSSGGSKNEQFF.

The V and J genes are TRBV10-2 and TRBJ1-2, with TRBD1 matching over 9 bases. Per germline, CDR1 WSHSY and CDR2 SAAADI. The CDR3 sequence is 16 residues long. The V and J ends lost 2 bases and 5 bases, in that order; junction bases with no gene match: 9. In DNA, the CDR3 is TGCGCCAGCAGTGAGGGGGGGACAGGGCCTTGGTATGGCTACACCTTC. As protein: CASSEGGTGPWYGYTF.

The chain has TRBV9 and TRBJ2-5, with D possibly being TRBD1 (6 bases). This CDR3 has 14 amino acids. Trimming left V 4 bases short and J 4 bases short, with 14 bases between. Germline CDR1 SGDLS, CDR2 YYNGEE. The CDR3: CASSSPGVSETQYF. CDR3 nucleotides: TGTGCCAGCAGCTCCCCAGGGGTTTCAGAGACCCAGTACTTC.

V is TRBV5-6 and J is TRBJ1-4, with unresolved D. The CDR3 has 14 amino acids. The V end lost 0 bases, the J end lost 0 bases, and 3 bases lay between the germline ends. CDR1 SGHDT and CDR2 YYEEEE come from the germline V gene. In nucleotides, the CDR3 is TGTGCCAGCAGCTTGGTCGCAACTAATGAAAAACTGTTTTTT. Its protein is CASSLVATNEKLFF.

This sequence joins TRBV7-9 and TRBJ2-7; 7 bases are a match to TRBD2. Germline V gene lookup returns CDR1 SEHNR and CDR2 FQNEAQ (reference sequence). V gave up 3 bases and J gave up 13 bases; unmatched junction bases: 6. This CDR3 comprises 11 residues. For the CDR3, the DNA is TGTGCCAGCAGCTTGAGCGGGGACCCCTACTTC. Translating gives CASSLSGDPYF.

The rearrangement links TRBV23-1 to TRBJ2-3; TRBD1 agrees at 9 bases. TRBV23-1 qualifies as an ORF whose function is uncertain. V lost 6 bases, J lost 2 bases, and 6 bases stayed unmatched. The CDR3 covers 15 residues. DNA of the CDR3: TGCGCCAGCAGCCAACAGGGGGCCCCCACAGATACGCAGTATTTT. It is translated as CASSQQGAPTDTQYF.

The J gene is TRBJ2-1, the V gene TRBV28, with D perhaps matching TRBD1 (5 bases). The CDR3 consists of 14 residues. Per germline, CDR1 MDHEN and CDR2 SYDVKM. The V and J ends lost 5 bases and 4 bases respectively, with 12 bases between them. In nucleotides, the CDR3 is TGTGCCAGCAGTGAGACAGTCCTTTACAATGAGCAGTTCTTC. Protein sequence: CASSETVLYNEQFF. Based on the CDR3 plus reference TRBV28 and TRBJ2-1, the full variable domain is DVKVTQSSRYLVKRTGEKVFLECVQDMDHENMFWYRQDPGLGLRLIYFSYDVKMKEKGDIPEGYSVSREKKERFSLILESASTNQTSMYLCASSETVLYNEQFFGPGTRLTVL.

This clone turned up a few times. The rearrangement joins TRBV11-2 to TRBJ2-3, with 8 bases lining up with TRBD2. Germline-derived CDR1 and CDR2 are SGHAT and FQNNGV. This CDR3 contains 17 residues. V dropped 3 bases and J dropped 4; count of bases not matched to a gene: 12. The CDR3 DNA follows: TGTGCCAGCAGCTTTACTAGCGGCTCCGCTGACGCAGATACGCAGTATTTT. This sequence encodes CASSFTSGSADADTQYF.

This clone was detected a few times. This rearrangement joins TRBV7-3 to TRBJ2-2, with 9 nucleotides matching TRBD2. Losses at the gene ends were 4 bases for V and 0 bases for J; bases not matched to a gene: 3. The CDR3 has 16 amino acids. Germline values: CDR1 SGHTA, CDR2 FQGTGA. The CDR3 bases are TGTGCCAGCAGCTCCCCTAGCGGGGCGAACACCGGGGAGCTGTTTTTT. Protein: CASSSPSGANTGELFF.

J is TRBJ2-5 and V is TRBV11-2, with TRBD1 matching 9 bases. Trimming removed 4 bases from V and 4 bases from J; junction bases left unmatched: 13. The germline CDR1 and CDR2 sequences are SGHAT and FQNNGV. The CDR3 has 17 residues. As DNA, the CDR3 is TGTGCCAGCAGCTGGCGACCGGGACAGGGTGCGGGAGAGACCCAGTACTTC. This sequence encodes CASSWRPGQGAGETQYF.

V usage is TRBV5-1 and J usage is TRBJ2-7; 7 nucleotides align to TRBD1. There are 14 residues in the CDR3. Per the germline V gene, CDR1 is SGHRS and CDR2 is YFSETQ. With 0 bases clipped from V and 5 bases from J, the junction kept 5 bases outside the gene matches. The CDR3 spells CASSLGQGYNEQYF. The CDR3 DNA is TGCGCCAGCAGCTTGGGACAGGGCTATAACGAGCAGTACTTC.

The CDR3 here is CASSLDGRANTEAFF. The CDR3 coding sequence is TGTGCCAGCAGCTTAGATGGCAGGGCGAACACTGAAGCTTTCTTT. The chain uses TRBV13 and TRBJ1-1; D might be TRBD1 (5 bases). CDR3 size: 15 residues. V was trimmed by 1 base and J by 1 base, leaving 10 bases between them. CDR1 and CDR2 from the germline V gene are PRHDT and FYEKMQ (reference sequence).

This sequence joins TRBV7-2 and TRBJ1-2; 10 positions agree with TRBD1. V shed 8 bases and J 2 bases; nucleotides not matched to a gene: 5. Germline assignment: CDR1 SGHTA and CDR2 FQGNSA. This CDR3 spans 14 amino acids. In nucleotides, the CDR3 is TGTGCCAGCGCCTCGGACAGGGGGAACTATGGCTACACCTTC. Translated, it gives CASASDRGNYGYTF.

V is TRBV27 and J is TRBJ1-2; 10 nucleotides line up with TRBD1. CDR3 length equals 16 residues. Germline assignment: CDR1 MNHEY and CDR2 SMNVEV (reference sequence). V was clipped by 6 bases and J by 3 bases; unmatched bases: 10. The CDR3 DNA follows: TGTGCCAGCAGACCCGTTTGGGACAGGGGAGACTATGGCTACACCTTC. It specifies CASRPVWDRGDYGYTF.

The V call is TRBV6-5, the J call TRBJ1-6; D gene ambiguous. The CDR3 consists of 13 residues. Germline V gene lookup returns CDR1 MNHEY and CDR2 SVGAGI. V was cut by 0 bases and J by 12 bases, with 9 bases left in between. CDR3 residues: CASSYSREGPLHF. The CDR3 nucleotides are TGTGCCAGCAGTTACTCCCGGGAAGGACCCCTCCACTTT.

V gene TRBV7-9 combines with J gene TRBJ2-7, with D unclear. V lost 1 base to trimming and J lost 6 bases, with 13 bases between them. CDR3 length equals 14 residues. Germline V gene sequence: CDR1 SEHNR, CDR2 FQNEAQ (reference sequence). The CDR3 region has the DNA TGTGCCAGCAGCTTAGAAGCCCCCCTCGCCGAGCAGTACTTC. Translating gives CASSLEAPLAEQYF.